The 17 T cell receptor beta chains in this list originate from one sample, sequenced in a study of T cell responses to AZD1222 COVID-19 vaccine. Sequenced by immunoSEQ multiplex PCR; TCRdb stores in-frame clones only, minus some. The sample records some 120,000 clones, just over 90% being singletons. This sample comprised peripheral blood, obtained on day 0 of AZD1222 vaccination. These receptors were collected from an adult in good health.

This rearrangement joins TRBV6-5 to TRBJ2-3, with a tentative D call TRBD2 (5 bases). V was trimmed by 10 bases and J by 4 bases, leaving 18 bases between them. Germline CDR1 MNHEY, CDR2 SVGAGI. The CDR3 consists of 14 residues. The CDR3 sequence is CATTDSRGPDTQYF. The CDR3, as DNA: TGTGCCACCACAGACTCCCGGGGTCCAGATACGCAGTATTTT.

This chain uses TRBV5-8 with TRBJ1-5, with 8 nucleotides matching TRBD1. The V and J ends lost 0 bases and 4 bases, in that order; junction bases with no gene match: 12. Germline V gene data show CDR1 as SGHTS and CDR2 as YDEGEE. This CDR3 has 18 residues. CDR3 protein: CASSLVRTSTGGNQPQHF. CDR3 nucleotide sequence: TGTGCCAGCAGCTTGGTTCGGACATCAACAGGGGGAAATCAGCCCCAGCATTTT.

The chain is built from TRBV7-2 and TRBJ1-2; 7 positions agree with TRBD1. This CDR3 comprises 15 residues. The germline CDR1 and CDR2 sequences are SGHTA and FQGNSA. V shed 5 bases, J shed 3 bases, and the junction held 9 bases outside the gene matches. CDR3 in amino acids: CASSPPGTAYYGYTF. The DNA of the CDR3 is TGTGCCAGCAGCCCCCCCGGGACAGCTTACTATGGCTACACCTTC. The entire variable domain, with the rest obtained from reference TRBV7-2 and TRBJ1-2, is as follows: GAGVSQSPSNKVTEKGKDVELRCDPISGHTALYWYRQSLGQGLEFLIYFQGNSAPDKSGLPSDRFSAERTGGSVSTLTIQRTQQEDSAVYLCASSPPGTAYYGYTFGSGTRLTVV.

This sequence joins TRBV28 and TRBJ1-1; D is uncertain. This CDR3 is built from 15 residues. Germline lookup yields CDR1 MDHEN and CDR2 SYDVKM. Trimming took 6 bases from V and 0 from J, leaving 14 bases between them. The CDR3 loop is CASRSWGSVNTEAFF. The CDR3 DNA reads TGTGCCAGCAGAAGCTGGGGATCCGTGAACACTGAAGCTTTCTTT.

Details on this clone: The final CDR3 position lacks the conserved phenylalanine or tryptophan, pointing to a likely read error. The DNA is omitted, as the CDR3 cannot be located on it reliably, and the CDR3 follows TCRdb's listing. V is TRBV6-6 and J is TRBJ1-1; the table names TRBD1, a call not compared with the DNA. The CDR3 has 14 amino acids, counting both end residues. Germline V gene sequence: CDR1 MNHNY, CDR2 SVGAGI (reference sequence). The CDR3: CASSPHGTGAPSGL.

The chain couples TRBV5-6 to TRBJ2-3; 15 bases align to TRBD2. Trimming cost V 4 bases and J 7 bases; bases outside gene matches: 7. CDR1 is SGHDT, CDR2 YYEEEE, per germline. This CDR3 region has 16 residues. The CDR3 protein is CASSPAGTSGGYTQYF. CDR3 nucleotides: TGTGCCAGCAGCCCCGCCGGGACTAGCGGGGGGTATACGCAGTATTTT.

This chain joins TRBV7-9 and TRBJ2-7, with D perhaps matching TRBD2 (8 bases). Trimming took off 4 bases at V and 5 bases at J, with 15 bases between the two ends. Germline V lookup: CDR1 SEHNR, CDR2 FQNEAQ (reference sequence). The CDR3 loop spans 14 amino acids. CDR3 in DNA: TGTGCCAGCAGCTCGACAGGGACTAGGAACGAGCAGTACTTC. Translated: CASSSTGTRNEQYF.

The J gene is TRBJ2-6, the V gene TRBV2; weak D call: TRBD1 (6 bases). The V gene's germline CDR1 is SNHLY and CDR2 FYNNEI. The CDR3 is made up of 15 amino acids. Trimming left V 5 bases short and J 4 bases short, with 12 bases between. CDR3 sequence (DNA): TGTGCCAGCAGTAAACAGGGTACCGGGGCCAACGTCCTGACTTTC. Protein sequence: CASSKQGTGANVLTF.

This chain uses TRBV20-1 with TRBJ1-2; 7 bases fit TRBD1. The CDR3 has 17 amino acids. Unmatched junction bases numbered 17, after V lost 3 bases and J lost 4 bases. Looked up from germline, CDR1 is DFQATT and CDR2 is SNEGSKA (reference sequence). CDR3 residues: CSASPLLQGPPSYGYTF. The CDR3 DNA follows: TGCAGTGCTAGTCCCCTCCTACAGGGGCCGCCCTCCTATGGCTACACCTTC.

V usage is TRBV7-3 and J usage is TRBJ2-3, with 8 nucleotides matching TRBD2. The CDR3 totals 14 residues. Per germline, CDR1 SGHTA and CDR2 FQGTGA. V shed 5 bases, J shed 4 bases, and the junction held 5 bases outside the gene matches. The CDR3 protein is CASSRAGAADTQYF. The DNA for the CDR3 is TGTGCCAGCAGCCGAGCGGGGGCAGCAGATACGCAGTATTTT.

The V and J genes are TRBV4-3 and TRBJ2-1; 8 bases map to TRBD2. The CDR3 has 17 residues. Per germline, CDR1 LGHNA and CDR2 YSLEER. The ends lost 0 bases at V and 4 bases at J; junction bases unmatched: 8. The CDR3 loop reads CASSQDRAAGAYNEQFF. CDR3 nucleotides: TGCGCCAGCAGCCAAGATAGGGCAGCGGGGGCTTACAATGAGCAGTTCTTC.

Note on this clone: Other nucleotide sequences in the sample specify the same CDR3. J is TRBJ1-2 and V is TRBV30, with 7 bases fitting TRBD1. The germline V gene encodes CDR1 GTSNPN and CDR2 SVGIG (reference sequence). The CDR3 sequence is 12 residues long. J lost 4 bases, V lost 3 bases, and 2 bases had no gene match. As DNA, the CDR3 is TGTGCCTGGAGAGGGGGCGGCTATGGCTACACCTTC. It translates to CAWRGGGYGYTF.

The chain links TRBV7-9 to TRBJ2-7; D remains unclear. CDR1 is SEHNR, CDR2 FQNEAQ, per germline (reference sequence). The CDR3 spans 13 residues. Trimming removed 5 bases from V and 3 bases from J, with 11 bases in between. CDR3 in amino acids: CASSPTTIYEQYF. CDR3 nucleotides: TGTGCCAGCAGCCCAACCACTATCTACGAGCAGTACTTC.

The V gene is TRBV5-4, the J gene TRBJ2-7; 7 nucleotides match TRBD1. V shed 4 bases, J shed 0 bases, and the junction held 7 bases outside the gene matches. Germline V gene sequence: CDR1 SGHNT, CDR2 YYREEE (reference sequence). The CDR3 sequence is 15 residues long. In DNA form, the CDR3 reads TGTGCCAGCAGCAATCTAGCAGGGGGCTCCTACGAGCAGTACTTC. Translating gives CASSNLAGGSYEQYF.

J is TRBJ2-2 and V is TRBV7-2; perhaps D is TRBD1 or TRBD2 (5 bases each). Per germline, CDR1 SGHTA and CDR2 FQGNSA. The germline V and J ends were trimmed by 5 bases and 1 base, with 17 bases remaining between them. The CDR3 length is 17 residues. The CDR3 coding sequence is TGTGCCAGCAGCAAGCTCGGGGCTGGTAGGAACACCGGGGAGCTGTTTTTT. It translates to CASSKLGAGRNTGELFF.

The chain carries TRBV14 and TRBJ1-3, with 8 positions matching TRBD1. The CDR3 extends over 18 amino acids. Germline CDR1 and CDR2: SGHDN and FVKESK. V shed 0 bases and J 2 bases; nucleotides not matched to a gene: 9. For the CDR3, the DNA is TGTGCCAGCAGCCAAGAGTTCGTTGGACAGGGTCCTGGAAACACCATATATTTT. Residues: CASSQEFVGQGPGNTIYF.

The genes are TRBV12-5 and TRBJ2-1; 9 bases agree with TRBD2. Germline CDR1 and CDR2: LGHNT and FRNRAP. V gave up 0 bases and J gave up 9 bases; unmatched junction bases: 12. The CDR3 contains 17 residues. Here the CDR3 reads CASGLVLGGGADGEQFF. The CDR3 DNA follows: TGTGCTAGTGGTTTGGTACTGGGCGGGGGGGCCGATGGTGAGCAGTTCTTC. Combining the CDR3 with reference TRBV12-5 and TRBJ2-1 gives the whole variable domain DARVTQTPRHKVTEMGQEVTMRCQPILGHNTVFWYRQTMMQGLELLAYFRNRAPLDDSGMPKDRFSAEMPDATLATLKIQPSEPRDSAVYFCASGLVLGGGADGEQFFGPGTRLTVL.